This T cell receptor (beta chain) appears in the sequencing data of a study of T cell responses to AZD1222 COVID-19 vaccine. Whole-study results and caveats: Just 5 or 6 AZD1222 recipients tested seropositive at baseline. It was only after the peak T cell response that any repertoires were sampled. CD4 TCRs associated with vaccination spanned spike, dominating at 160-218 and 743-854. Nearly half of unique spike-specific TCRs reportedly avoided B.1.351 and B.1.1.7 mutated regions.

Trimming shortened V by 2 bases and J by 7 bases, and 24 bases separated the two germline ends. Germline V gene sequence: CDR1 SGHDN, CDR2 FVKESK. CDR3 length equals 17 residues. Profiled with immunoSEQ multiplex PCR; TCRdb holds only in-frame clones, not every one. The data contain about 140,000 clones, under 90% of them seen just once; the ten biggest clones take up 1.5% to 2%. Concerning this clone itself: The antigen is undetermined.

The specimen was peripheral blood, collected 28 days after the second AZD1222 dose. This sequence was found in an adult who received the AZD1222 COVID-19 vaccine. The chain carries TRBV14 and TRBJ2-7, with D tentatively TRBD1 (6 bases). DNA for the CDR3: TGTGCCAGCAGCCAACGGCAACGTGGCAGGGGCCCGGGGGAGCAGTACTTC. Amino acid sequence: CASSQRQRGRGPGEQYF.